The 13 T cell receptor beta chains given below trace back to one sample, sequenced in a study of siplizumab effects on memory and regulatory T cells (dated by TCRdb to between 2018 and 2021). Libraries were made using the immunoSEQ multiplex PCR assay. The immuneACCESS repertoire file appears here via TCRdb, limited to in-frame rearrangements. These files lack a portion of the clones; in checked studies, under half of the deficit traces to unresolved V genes, and the cause of the others is not known. This sample has about 120,000 clones in its table, and around 90% of those were observed once. The ten largest clones capture approximately 1.3% of the sample. The sample consisted of CD4+ T cells sorted from blood. These receptors were obtained from a human donor in good health.

V and J are TRBV29-1 and TRBJ1-1; D is ambiguous. V lost 7 bases to trimming and J lost 4 bases, with 16 bases between them. The length of the CDR3 is 13 residues. Germline assignment: CDR1 SQVTM and CDR2 ANQGSEA. The CDR3 coding sequence is TGCAGCGGCGCTCGCCTCCTGGGCACTGAAGCTTTCTTT. Translating it yields CSGARLLGTEAFF.

In its sample, this clone was seen a few times. Mismatch with germline at one junction end may stem from a read error. This rearrangement joins TRBV7-7 to TRBJ2-7; D perhaps matches TRBD1 (5 bases). Germline-derived CDR1 and CDR2 are SSHAT and FNYEAQ (reference sequence). This CDR3 comprises 14 residues. CDR3 sequence: CASSRAGLGDEQYF. In DNA, the CDR3 is TGTGCTAGCAGCCGGGCAGGCCTAGGGGACGAGCAGTACTTC.

This clone was counted once. CDR3 in amino acids: CASSSDGLSRNTIYF. CDR3 sequence (DNA): TGTGCCAGCAGCTCGGACGGACTCTCGAGAAACACCATATATTTT. The chain recombines TRBV5-4 with TRBJ1-3; D remains unclear. Germline loops: CDR1 SGHNT, CDR2 YYREEE (reference sequence). This CDR3 has 15 residues. V shed 3 bases and J shed 5 bases, with 15 bases lying between them.

The chain joins TRBV19 to TRBJ1-1, with unresolved D. The V end lost 4 bases, the J end lost 1 base, and 10 bases lay between the germline ends. Germline assignment: CDR1 LNHDA and CDR2 SQIVND (reference sequence). The CDR3 totals 14 residues. CDR3: CASSRTYQNTEAFF. The DNA for the CDR3 is TGTGCCAGTAGTAGGACGTATCAGAACACTGAAGCTTTCTTT.

The chain carries TRBV29-1 and TRBJ2-1, with 11 bases fitting TRBD2. This CDR3 region has 13 residues. V trimming: 7 bases; J trimming: 2 bases; junction bases outside the gene matches: 1. In germline, CDR1 is SQVTM, CDR2 ANQGSEA. The CDR3 DNA follows: TGCAGCGGTAGCGGGGGGGCCTACAATGAGCAGTTCTTC. It is translated as CSGSGGAYNEQFF.

Here the CDR3 reads CASSLGTGNYGYTF. In DNA form, the CDR3 reads TGTGCCAGCAGCTTAGGAACAGGGAACTATGGCTACACCTTC. V and J are TRBV7-9 and TRBJ1-2; tentative D call: TRBD1 (6 bases). The V and J ends lost 1 base and 2 bases respectively, with 8 bases between them. The CDR3 covers 14 residues. CDR1 is SEHNR and CDR2 is FQNEAQ in the germline V gene (reference sequence).

The chain employs TRBV19 and TRBJ1-2; D is unresolved. The CDR3 spans 14 residues. Germline V gives CDR1 LNHDA, CDR2 SQIVND (reference sequence). V dropped 7 bases and J dropped 2 bases, with 14 bases sitting between them. CDR3 sequence reads: CASTGYRPNYGYTF. CDR3 coding DNA: TGTGCCAGTACCGGTTATCGACCGAACTATGGCTACACCTTC. Drawing the rest from reference TRBV19 and TRBJ1-2, the complete variable domain is DGGITQSPKYLFRKEGQNVTLSCEQNLNHDAMYWYRQDPGQGLRLIYYSQIVNDFQKGDIAEGYSVSREKKESFPLTVTSAQKNPTAFYLCASTGYRPNYGYTFGSGTRLTVV.

This sequence joins TRBV7-9 and TRBJ2-3, with D perhaps assigned TRBD1 or TRBD2 (6 bases each). The germline V gene encodes CDR1 SEHNR and CDR2 FQNEAQ (reference sequence). V was pared by 1 base and J by 4 bases, with 12 bases between. The CDR3 runs 15 residues. The CDR3, as DNA: TGTGCCAGCAGCTTAGAAGGTGGGGGGCCAGATACGCAGTATTTT. This sequence encodes CASSLEGGGPDTQYF.

The rearrangement links TRBV11-2 to TRBJ1-1, with 7 bases that match TRBD1. Germline trimming cut 3 bases from V and 3 bases from J; bases unmatched to any gene: 4. The CDR3 extends over 14 amino acids. Germline V gene lookup returns CDR1 SGHAT and CDR2 FQNNGV. CDR3 region: CASSFTGDHTEAFF. The CDR3 nucleotides read TGTGCCAGCAGCTTCACAGGGGATCACACTGAAGCTTTCTTT.

V and J are TRBV4-2 and TRBJ2-7; D remains ambiguous. Looked up from germline, CDR1 is LGHNA and CDR2 is YNFKEQ. The V end lost 3 bases, the J end lost 1 base, and 10 bases lay between the germline ends. This CDR3 is built from 14 residues. The DNA for the CDR3 is TGTGCCAGCAGCCATAATCCCCCTTCCTACGAGCAGTACTTC. This gives the protein CASSHNPPSYEQYF.

V and J are TRBV6-5 and TRBJ2-1; TRBD1 matches 9 bases. Germline CDR1 reads MNHEY; CDR2 reads SVGAGI. The CDR3 length is 14 residues. V lost 0 bases, J lost 10 bases, and 4 bases stayed unmatched. In DNA, the CDR3 is TGTGCCAGCAGTTACTCGTGGGGGACAGGGGAGCAGTTCTTC. It specifies CASSYSWGTGEQFF.

The chain couples TRBV6-5 to TRBJ1-5, with 8 bases matching TRBD1. This CDR3 has 14 amino acids. The J segment lost 5 bases and the V segment lost 6 bases, leaving 6 bases of the junction unmatched. Germline assignment: CDR1 MNHEY and CDR2 SVGAGI. The CDR3 loop is CASSLGQGHQPQHF. In nucleotides, the CDR3 is TGTGCCAGCAGCCTCGGACAGGGTCATCAGCCCCAGCATTTT.

The chain joins TRBV5-1 to TRBJ2-2; D remains ambiguous. Germline V gives CDR1 SGHRS, CDR2 YFSETQ. The CDR3 is 15 amino acids. V lost 0 bases and J 0 bases, leaving 6 bases between the germline ends. CDR3 loop: CASSLDRTNTGELFF. DNA of the CDR3: TGCGCCAGCAGCTTGGATAGAACGAACACCGGGGAGCTGTTTTTT. Full variable domain (remainder filled in from reference TRBV5-1 and TRBJ2-2): KAGVTQTPRYLIKTRGQQVTLSCSPISGHRSVSWYQQTPGQGLQFLFEYFSETQRNKGNFPGRFSGRQFSNSRSEMNVSTLELGDSALYLCASSLDRTNTGELFFGEGSRLTVL.